This TCR beta chain originates from a study of cytotoxic CD8 clonotypes in ibrutinib-treated CLL. Findings of the study overall: Having risen at ibrutinib response, clonality had fallen back toward baseline by progression. Private clonotypes, not public ones, expanded at ibrutinib response. Samples were collected at differing times from sustained-remission and progressing patients. In comparison with age-matched healthy donors, baseline clonality was higher and tracked circulating CD8+ T-cell counts.

The data were produced by immunoSEQ multiplex PCR, yet TCRdb's version contains in-frame clones alone and is incomplete. The sample shows about 310,000 clones, 80% of them seen only once. About this clone: Its specificity is unknown.

The CDR3 is 15 amino acids. The ends lost 0 bases at V and 6 bases at J; junction bases unmatched: 5. Germline-derived CDR1 and CDR2 are SNHLY and FYNNEI. V and J are TRBV2 and TRBJ2-1; TRBD2 matches 7 bases. Sequencing was performed on PBMCs, taken before ibrutinib treatment. This clonotype was obtained from a human donor with chronic lymphocytic leukemia. The CDR3 here is CASSEAGLPSNEQFF. DNA for the CDR3: TGTGCCAGCAGTGAAGCGGGACTACCTTCCAATGAGCAGTTCTTC.